A selection of T cell receptor beta chains follows, all from one sample in a study of T cell responses to AZD1222 COVID-19 vaccine. TCRdb's table, derived via immunoSEQ multiplex PCR, lists solely in-frame clones and lacks some. The repertoire consists of under 200,000 clones, with approximately 94% occurring once and the leading ten covering about 0.64%. The source was peripheral blood, collected on day 0 of AZD1222 vaccination. The receptors here all came from an adult in good health. The CDR3 runs from the conserved cysteine through the conserved F or W. The D gene is left open where the match is weak. Where a row states a size, it is once, few, many or the class of an expanded clone; other rows omit it.

V gene	D gene	J gene	clone size	CDR3 DNA	CDR3 protein
TRBV7-9	NA	TRBJ2-1	few	TGTGCCAGCAGCTCGATACAGGGCGGGGAGCAGTTCTTC	CASSSIQGGEQFF
TRBV28	TRBD2	TRBJ2-1	NA	TGTGCCAGCAGAACTCCTAGCGGTTCCTACAATGAGCAGTTCTTC	CASRTPSGSYNEQFF
TRBV27	TRBD1	TRBJ1-5	NA	TGTGCCACGTCCGGGACAGGGGCCGATCAGCCCCAGCATTTT	CATSGTGADQPQHF
TRBV7-3	NA	TRBJ2-7	NA	TGTGCCAGCAGCTTAACACCCGTGGGGTCCATGAAGTACGAGCAGTACTTC	CASSLTPVGSMKYEQYF
TRBV4-1	NA	TRBJ2-1	NA	TGCGCCAGCAGCCAAGAAGGACTGTCGCTGTTCTTC	CASSQEGLSLFF
TRBV3-1/TRBV3-2	NA	TRBJ1-3	NA	TGTGCCAGCAGCCAACAGGGCTCTGGAAACACCATATATTTT	CASSQQGSGNTIYF
TRBV7-2	TRBD1	TRBJ2-7	NA	TGTGCCAGCAGCTTCGGGACAGGGTCCTACGAGCAGTACTTC	CASSFGTGSYEQYF
TRBV5-1	NA	TRBJ2-7	NA	TGCGCCAGCAGCTTAGACGGCTCGGGGTACGAGCAGTACTTC	CASSLDGSGYEQYF
TRBV5-1	TRBD2	TRBJ2-2	NA	TGCGCCAGCTCGGGGGGGCAGGGGACGAACACCGGGGAGCTGTTTTTT	CASSGGQGTNTGELFF
TRBV5-4	NA	TRBJ2-1	NA	TGTGCCAGCAGCCCTCGGGATCTAGGTGTTGAGCAGTTCTTC	CASSPRDLGVEQFF
TRBV7-9	NA	TRBJ2-7	NA	TGTGCCAGCAGCTGGCAAGAGAGGGAGCAGTACTTC	CASSWQEREQYF
TRBV28	NA	TRBJ1-5	NA	TGTGCCAGCATTACCGGGACACATAGCAATCAGCCCCAGCATTTT	CASITGTHSNQPQHF
TRBV29-1	TRBD1	TRBJ1-2	NA	TGCAGCGCGACCGCGGGGACAGGGGTCTATGGCTACACCTTC	CSATAGTGVYGYTF
TRBV28	NA	TRBJ2-7	NA	TGTGCCAGCAGTTTTTTGGAGCACGAGTACTTC	CASSFLEHEYF
TRBV3-1/TRBV3-2	NA	TRBJ1-1	NA	TGTGCCAGCAGGGTTGGCAGAAACACTGAAGCTTTCTTT	CASRVGRNTEAFF
TRBV3-1/TRBV3-2	NA	TRBJ1-2	NA	TGTGCCAGCAGCCCTAAGACAGAGACTATGCTGTATGGCTACACCTTC	CASSPKTETMLYGYTF
TRBV9	NA	TRBJ1-5	NA	TGTGCCAGCAGCGTAGGGAGCAATCAGCCCCAGCATTTT	CASSVGSNQPQHF
TRBV29-1	NA	TRBJ2-5	once	TGCAGCGTTATAGGCAGGGGAAGGCAAGAGACCCAGTACTTC	CSVIGRGRQETQYF
TRBV27	NA	TRBJ1-5	once	TGTGCCAGCAGTTTAGGGGGATGGAGCAATCAGCCCCAGCATTTT	CASSLGGWSNQPQHF
TRBV27	NA	TRBJ2-1	NA	TGTGCCAGCAGTTCCCTTCTATTGCCTAATGAGCAGTTCTTC	CASSSLLLPNEQFF
TRBV18	TRBD1	TRBJ1-1	NA	TGTGCCAGCTCTTTCAGACAGGGGGACACTGAAGCTTTCTTT	CASSFRQGDTEAFF
TRBV3-1/TRBV3-2	TRBD1	TRBJ1-3	once	TGTGCCAGCAGACAGACAGGGGAAGGAAACACCATATATTTT	CASRQTGEGNTIYF
TRBV12-5	NA	TRBJ1-1	NA	TGTGCTAGCCTCAGGGGAAACACTGAAGCTTTCTTT	CASLRGNTEAFF
TRBV6-5	NA	TRBJ1-1	NA	TGTGCCAGCAGAAGGGAGCCGGACACTGAAGCTTTCTTT	CASRREPDTEAFF
TRBV10-3	TRBD1	TRBJ1-2	NA	TGTGCCATCAGTGAACCGGGACAGTTAAATGGCTACACCTTC	CAISEPGQLNGYTF
TRBV5-1	TRBD1	TRBJ2-1	NA	TGCGCCAGCAGCTTGTGGGTGGGACAGGGGGCGAATGAGCAGTTCTTC	CASSLWVGQGANEQFF